This T cell receptor (beta chain) was sequenced during a study of blood T cell repertoires in COVID-19. CDR3 size: 14 residues. Produced via immunoSEQ multiplex PCR; TCRdb's table is partial and in-frame only. Of some 200,000 clones listed, about 81% are singletons. Participants came from 20 to 25 US areas, aged about 18 to 89 years. Two consecutive negative NP/OP PCR tests, clearance, or resolved symptoms defined Cohort 3 recovery. This clonotype originated in a man aged 40-55 years who had recovered from COVID-19. What was sequenced was PBMCs or T cells enriched from blood (not recorded which). This chain uses TRBV12-1 with TRBJ1-1; the table's D call, TRBD1, has no DNA check behind it. TRBV12-1 counts as a pseudogene. For the CDR3, the DNA is TGTGCCAGGGTGGGGACAGGGAAGAACACTGAAGCTTTCTTT. Amino acid sequence: CARVGTGKNTEAFF.